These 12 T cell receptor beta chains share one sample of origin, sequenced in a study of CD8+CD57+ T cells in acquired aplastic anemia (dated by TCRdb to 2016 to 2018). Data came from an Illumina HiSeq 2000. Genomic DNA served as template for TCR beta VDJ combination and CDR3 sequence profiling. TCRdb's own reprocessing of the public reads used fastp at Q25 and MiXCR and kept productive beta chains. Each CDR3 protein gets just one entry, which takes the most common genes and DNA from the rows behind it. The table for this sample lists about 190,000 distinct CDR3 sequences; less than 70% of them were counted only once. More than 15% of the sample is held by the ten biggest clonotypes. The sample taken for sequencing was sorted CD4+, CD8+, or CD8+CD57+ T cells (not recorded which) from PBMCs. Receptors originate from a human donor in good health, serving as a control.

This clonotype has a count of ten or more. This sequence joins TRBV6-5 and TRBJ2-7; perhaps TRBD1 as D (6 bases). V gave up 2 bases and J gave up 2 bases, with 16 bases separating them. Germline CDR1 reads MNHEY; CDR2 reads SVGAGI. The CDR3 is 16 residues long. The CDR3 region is CASSYDRGGGTYEQYF. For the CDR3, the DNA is TGTGCCAGCAGTTACGACCGTGGGGGCGGAACCTACGAGCAGTACTTC.

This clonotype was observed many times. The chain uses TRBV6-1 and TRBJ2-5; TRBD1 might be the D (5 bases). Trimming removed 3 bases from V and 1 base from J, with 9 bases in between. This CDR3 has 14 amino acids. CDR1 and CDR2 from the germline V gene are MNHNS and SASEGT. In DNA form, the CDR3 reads TGTGCCAGCAGTGACCCAGGGTCCCAAGAGACCCAGTACTTC. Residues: CASSDPGSQETQYF.

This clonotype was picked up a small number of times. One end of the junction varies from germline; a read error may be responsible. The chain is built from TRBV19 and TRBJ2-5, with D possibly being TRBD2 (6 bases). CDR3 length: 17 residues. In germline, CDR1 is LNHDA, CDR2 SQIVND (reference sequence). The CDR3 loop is CASSMVGLTTYQETQYF. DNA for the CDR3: TGTGCCAGTAGTATGGTGGGACTGACAACTTACCAAGAGACCCAGTACTTT.

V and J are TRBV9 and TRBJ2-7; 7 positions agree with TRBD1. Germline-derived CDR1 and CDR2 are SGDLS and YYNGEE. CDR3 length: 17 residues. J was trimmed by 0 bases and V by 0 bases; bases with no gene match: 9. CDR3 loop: CASSVGEGGASSYEQYF. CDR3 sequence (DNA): TGTGCCAGCAGCGTAGGCGAAGGGGGCGCAAGCTCCTACGAGCAGTACTTC. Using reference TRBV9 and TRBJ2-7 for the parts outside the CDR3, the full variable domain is DSGVTQTPKHLITATGQRVTLRCSPRSGDLSVYWYQQSLDQGLQFLIQYYNGEERAKGNILERFSAQQFPDLHSELNLSSLELGDSALYFCASSVGEGGASSYEQYFGPGTRLTVT.

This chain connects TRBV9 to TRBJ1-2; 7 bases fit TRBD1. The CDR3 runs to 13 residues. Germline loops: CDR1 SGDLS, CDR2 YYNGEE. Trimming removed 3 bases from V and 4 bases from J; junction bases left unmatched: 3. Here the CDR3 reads CASSEGQFYGYTF. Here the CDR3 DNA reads TGTGCCAGCAGCGAGGGACAGTTCTATGGCTACACCTTC.

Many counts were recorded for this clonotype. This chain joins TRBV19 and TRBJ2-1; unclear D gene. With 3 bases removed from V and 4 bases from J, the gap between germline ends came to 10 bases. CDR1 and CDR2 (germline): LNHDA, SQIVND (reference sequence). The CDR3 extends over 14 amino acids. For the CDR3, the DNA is TGTGCCAGTAGTATCGGCACCTTGTACAATGAGCAGTTCTTC. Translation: CASSIGTLYNEQFF.

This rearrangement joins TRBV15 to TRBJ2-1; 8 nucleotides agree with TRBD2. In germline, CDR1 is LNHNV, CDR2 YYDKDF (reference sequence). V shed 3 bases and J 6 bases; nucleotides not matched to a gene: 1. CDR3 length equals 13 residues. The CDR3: CATSSGGANEQFF. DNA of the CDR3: TGTGCCACCAGCAGCGGGGGGGCCAATGAGCAGTTCTTC. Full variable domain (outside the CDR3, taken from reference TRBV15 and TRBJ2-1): DAMVIQNPRYQVTQFGKPVTLSCSQTLNHNVMYWYQQKSSQAPKLLFHYYDKDFNNEADTPDNFQSRRPNTSFCFLDIRSPGLGDTAMYLCATSSGGANEQFFGPGTRLTVL.

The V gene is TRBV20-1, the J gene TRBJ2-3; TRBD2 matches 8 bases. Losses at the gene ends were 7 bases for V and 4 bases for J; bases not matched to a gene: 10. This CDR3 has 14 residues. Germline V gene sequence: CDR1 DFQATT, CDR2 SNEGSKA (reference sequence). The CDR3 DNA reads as TGCAGTGTCCTAACGGGGGGGGCGGCAGATACGCAGTATTTT. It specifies CSVLTGGAADTQYF.

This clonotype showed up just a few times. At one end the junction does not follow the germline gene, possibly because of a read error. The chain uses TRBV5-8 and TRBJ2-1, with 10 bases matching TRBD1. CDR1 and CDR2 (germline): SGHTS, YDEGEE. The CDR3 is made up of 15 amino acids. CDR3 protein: CASSVGTGAYNEQFF. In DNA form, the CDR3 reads TGTGCTAGCAGCGTTGGGACAGGGGCCTACAATGAGCAGTTCTTC.

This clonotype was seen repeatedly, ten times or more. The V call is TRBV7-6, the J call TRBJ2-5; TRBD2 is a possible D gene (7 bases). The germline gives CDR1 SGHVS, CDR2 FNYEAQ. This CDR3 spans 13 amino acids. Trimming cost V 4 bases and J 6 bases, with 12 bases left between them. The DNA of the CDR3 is TGTGCCAGCAGCTCGGGGGGCCGGAAGACCCAGTACTTC. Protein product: CASSSGGRKTQYF.

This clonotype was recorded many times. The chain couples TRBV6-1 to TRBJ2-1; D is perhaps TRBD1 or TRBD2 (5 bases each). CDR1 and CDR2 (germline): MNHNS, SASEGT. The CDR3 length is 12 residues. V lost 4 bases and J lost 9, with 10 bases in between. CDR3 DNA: TGTGCCAGCAGTGTGGTCGGGGCTGAGCAGTTCTTC. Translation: CASSVVGAEQFF.

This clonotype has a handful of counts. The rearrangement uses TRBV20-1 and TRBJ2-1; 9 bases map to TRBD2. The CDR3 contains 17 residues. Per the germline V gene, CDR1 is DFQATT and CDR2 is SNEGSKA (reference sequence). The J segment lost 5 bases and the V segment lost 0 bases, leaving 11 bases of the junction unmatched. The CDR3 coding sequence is TGCAGTGCTAGAGATCGTAGCGGGGGAAGGATGGACAATGAGCAGTTCTTC. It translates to CSARDRSGGRMDNEQFF.